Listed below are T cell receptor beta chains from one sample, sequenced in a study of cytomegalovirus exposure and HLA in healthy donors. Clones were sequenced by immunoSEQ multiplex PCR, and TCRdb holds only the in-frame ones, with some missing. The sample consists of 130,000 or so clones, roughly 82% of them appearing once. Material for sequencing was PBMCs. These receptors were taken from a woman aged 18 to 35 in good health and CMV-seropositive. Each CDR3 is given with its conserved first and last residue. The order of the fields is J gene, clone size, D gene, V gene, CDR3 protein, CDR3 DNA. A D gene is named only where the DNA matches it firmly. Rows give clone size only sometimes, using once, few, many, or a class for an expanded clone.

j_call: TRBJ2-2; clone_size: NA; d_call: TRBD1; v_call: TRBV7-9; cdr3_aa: CASSSHRAGQDTGELFF; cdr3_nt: TGTGCCAGCAGCTCCCATCGGGCCGGACAGGACACCGGGGAGCTGTTTTTT
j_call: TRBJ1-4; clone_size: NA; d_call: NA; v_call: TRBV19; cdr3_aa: CASSKDVGSNEKLFF; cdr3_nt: TGTGCCAGTAGTAAAGACGTCGGGTCTAATGAAAAACTGTTTTTT
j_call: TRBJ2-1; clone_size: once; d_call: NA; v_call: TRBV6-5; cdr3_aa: CASRLRDEQFF; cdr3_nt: TGTGCCAGCAGACTCCGTGATGAGCAGTTCTTC
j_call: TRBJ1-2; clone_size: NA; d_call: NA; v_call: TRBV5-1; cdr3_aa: CASSLDAGQRVGYTF; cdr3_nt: TGCGCCAGCAGCTTGGACGCAGGGCAGCGAGTTGGCTACACCTTC
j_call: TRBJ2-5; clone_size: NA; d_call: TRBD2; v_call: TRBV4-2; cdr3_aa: CASSQDKGTSFGTQYF; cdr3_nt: TGTGCCAGCAGCCAAGATAAGGGGACTAGCTTCGGGACCCAGTACTTC
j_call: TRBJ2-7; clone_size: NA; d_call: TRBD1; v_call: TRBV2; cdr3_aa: CASRLRQGIAYEQYF; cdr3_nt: TGTGCCAGCAGGTTAAGACAGGGGATCGCCTACGAGCAGTACTTC
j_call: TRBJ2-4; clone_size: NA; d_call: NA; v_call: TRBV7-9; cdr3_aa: CASSLSSGAKNIQYF; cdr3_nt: TGTGCCAGCAGCTTATCATCAGGAGCCAAAAACATTCAGTACTTC
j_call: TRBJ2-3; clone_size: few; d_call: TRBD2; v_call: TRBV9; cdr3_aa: CASSLAGGPTDTQYF; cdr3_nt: TGTGCCAGCAGCTTAGCGGGGGGGCCCACAGATACGCAGTATTTT
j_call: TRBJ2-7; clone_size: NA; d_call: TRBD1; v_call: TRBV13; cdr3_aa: CASSSTGNYEQYF; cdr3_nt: TGTGCCAGCAGCTCGACAGGGAACTACGAGCAGTACTTC
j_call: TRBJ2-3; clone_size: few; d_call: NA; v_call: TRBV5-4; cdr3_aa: CASSLGTRGTDTQYF; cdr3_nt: TGTGCCAGCAGCTTGGGTACTAGGGGCACAGATACGCAGTATTTT
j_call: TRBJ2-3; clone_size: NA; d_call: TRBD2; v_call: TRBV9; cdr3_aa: CASSLSGTYSTDTQYF; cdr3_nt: TGTGCCAGCAGCCTAAGCGGGACTTACAGCACAGATACGCAGTATTTT
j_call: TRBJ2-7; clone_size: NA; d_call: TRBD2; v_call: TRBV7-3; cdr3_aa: CASSLGTSGGDEQYF; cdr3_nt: TGTGCCAGCAGCTTGGGGACTAGCGGGGGAGACGAGCAGTACTTC
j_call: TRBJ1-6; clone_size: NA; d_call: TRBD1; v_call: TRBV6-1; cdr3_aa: CASITTGSASPLHF; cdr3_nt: TGTGCCAGCATTACGACAGGGTCGGCTTCACCCCTCCACTTT
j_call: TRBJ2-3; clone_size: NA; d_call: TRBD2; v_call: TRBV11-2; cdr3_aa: CASSLGLAGGGADTQYF; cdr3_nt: TGTGCCAGCAGCTTAGGACTAGCGGGGGGCGGGGCAGATACGCAGTATTTT
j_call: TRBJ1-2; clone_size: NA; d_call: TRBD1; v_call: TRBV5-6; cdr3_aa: CASSLGTGVPVYGYTF; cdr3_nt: TGTGCCAGCAGCCTCGGGACAGGGGTCCCTGTCTATGGCTACACCTTC
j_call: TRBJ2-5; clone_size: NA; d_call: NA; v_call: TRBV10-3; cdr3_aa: CASSKGLQETQYF; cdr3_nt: TGTGCCTCCTCAAAGGGGCTGCAAGAGACCCAGTACTTC
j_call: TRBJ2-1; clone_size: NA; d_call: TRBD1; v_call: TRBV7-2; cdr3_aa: CASSFRLDRALYNEQFF; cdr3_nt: TGTGCCAGCAGCTTCAGACTCGACAGGGCCCTCTACAATGAGCAGTTCTTC
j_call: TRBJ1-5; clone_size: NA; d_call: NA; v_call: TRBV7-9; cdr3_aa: CASSSSDTYQPQHF; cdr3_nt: TGTGCCAGCAGCTCTTCAGACACCTATCAGCCCCAGCATTTT
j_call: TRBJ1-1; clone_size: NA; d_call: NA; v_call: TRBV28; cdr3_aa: CASSLEYTEAFF; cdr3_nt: TGTGCCAGCAGTTTGGAGTACACTGAAGCTTTCTTT
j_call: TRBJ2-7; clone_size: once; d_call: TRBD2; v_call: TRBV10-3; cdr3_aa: CAISEVSGGPSYEQYF; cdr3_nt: TGTGCCATCAGTGAGGTTAGCGGGGGGCCCTCCTACGAGCAGTACTTC
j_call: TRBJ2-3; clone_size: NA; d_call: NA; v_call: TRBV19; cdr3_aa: CATQGSGDTQYF; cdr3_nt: TGTGCCACACAGGGATCGGGAGATACGCAGTATTTT
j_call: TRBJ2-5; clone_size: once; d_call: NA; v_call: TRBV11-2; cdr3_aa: CASRTKTMQETQYF; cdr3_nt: TGTGCCAGCAGGACGAAGACAATGCAAGAGACCCAGTACTTC
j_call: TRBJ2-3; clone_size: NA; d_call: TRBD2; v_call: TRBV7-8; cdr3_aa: CASSLNQRGGQADTQYF; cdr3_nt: TGTGCCAGCAGCCTAAATCAGCGGGGGGGCCAGGCAGATACGCAGTATTTT
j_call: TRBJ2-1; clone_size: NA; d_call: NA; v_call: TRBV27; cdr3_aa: CASSLWGGGQGVSNEQFF; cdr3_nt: TGTGCCAGCAGTTTATGGGGGGGCGGACAGGGAGTAAGCAATGAGCAGTTCTTC
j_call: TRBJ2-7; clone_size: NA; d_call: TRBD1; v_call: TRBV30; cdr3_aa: CAWSATYSTGVDEQYF; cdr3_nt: TGTGCCTGGAGCGCCACATACTCCACAGGGGTCGACGAGCAGTACTTC
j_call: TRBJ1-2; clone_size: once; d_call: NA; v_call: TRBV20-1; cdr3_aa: CSAGGGYGYTF; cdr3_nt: TGCAGTGCTGGGGGGGGATATGGCTACACCTTC